One and the same sample provided the 4 T cell receptor beta chains below, sequenced in a study of OX40 agonist ivuxolimab in advanced cancers. TCRdb's copy holds only in-frame clones and misses some; the assay was immunoSEQ multiplex PCR. The sample shows roughly 51,000 clones, more than 85% of them seen only once. The source material was CD4+ or CD8+ T cells sorted from blood, sampled in a trial of the OX40 agonist ivuxolimab. The receptors were sampled from an adult with an advanced solid tumor such as melanoma, head and neck, liver or kidney cancer.

V is TRBV18 and J is TRBJ1-4; no clear D. CDR1 is KGHSH and CDR2 is LQKENI in the germline V gene. Trimming pared 0 bases from V and 0 bases from J, leaving 5 bases between. The CDR3 runs to 15 residues. CDR3 DNA sequence: TGTGCCAGCTCACCACCAAGTACAACTAATGAAAAACTGTTTTTT. Translating it yields CASSPPSTTNEKLFF.

This chain connects TRBV7-3 to TRBJ2-2, with D possibly being TRBD1 (6 bases). Trimming cost V 1 base and J 4 bases, with 13 bases left between them. CDR1 and CDR2 (germline): SGHTA, FQGTGA. The CDR3 spans 16 residues. CDR3 nucleotide sequence: TGTGCCAGCAGCTTAATTGGTGGGGGCGGCACCGGGGAGCTGTTTTTT. This translates into CASSLIGGGGTGELFF.

This clone has a handful of counts. Other DNA sequences of this sample code for an identical CDR3. The rearrangement uses TRBV5-1 and TRBJ1-5; no reliable D call. The CDR3 length is 14 residues. Germline V gene lookup returns CDR1 SGHRS and CDR2 YFSETQ. The V and J ends lost 0 bases and 2 bases respectively, with 6 bases between them. In DNA form, the CDR3 reads TGCGCCAGCAGCTTGGAGGCAGGCAATCAGCCCCAGCATTTT. Protein product: CASSLEAGNQPQHF.

This rearrangement joins TRBV7-2 to TRBJ1-1; unclear D gene. Per germline, CDR1 SGHTA and CDR2 FQGNSA. The V gene lost 5 bases and the J gene lost 4 bases, with 11 bases spanning the gap. The CDR3 runs to 13 residues. CDR3 residues: CASSPEGGTEAFF. CDR3 bases: TGTGCCAGCAGCCCCGAGGGAGGCACTGAAGCTTTCTTT.